The present entry profiles one T cell receptor (beta chain) with its context. Assay used: immunoSEQ multiplex PCR; TCRdb lists only in-frame clones, some missing. This repertoire shows over 200,000 clones, approximately 90% found once; its top ten account for about 16%. This record belongs to a study of blood T cell repertoires in COVID-19. Residents of about two dozen US areas, aged roughly 18 to 90 years, made up the participants. Germline loops: CDR1 SGHNT, CDR2 YYREEE (reference sequence). Trimming at V came to 3 bases and at J to 3 bases, leaving 9 bases not matched to a gene. The CDR3 length is 17 residues.

The clonotype originates from a man younger than 35 who had recovered from COVID-19. Sequenced sample: PBMCs or T cells enriched from blood (not recorded which). This chain joins TRBV5-4 and TRBJ2-3; 11 positions agree with TRBD2. In nucleotides, the CDR3 is TGTGCCAGCAGCTGGACTCCCGGGACTAGCGGAACAGATACGCAGTATTTT. Residues: CASSWTPGTSGTDTQYF.